A single sample gave rise to the 20 T cell receptor beta chains below, sequenced in a study of blood T cell repertoires in COVID-19. Libraries were prepared by immunoSEQ multiplex PCR; TCRdb keeps only in-frame clonotypes and omits some of them. The sample has about 180,000 clones, around 83% seen once; the top ten hold about 6.3%. The source material was PBMCs or T cells enriched from blood (not recorded which). Receptor source: a man aged 35-49 years who had recovered from COVID-19.

This chain joins TRBV10-2 and TRBJ1-2; possibly TRBD1 for D (6 bases). This CDR3 is 13 amino acids long. Germline V gene lookup returns CDR1 WSHSY and CDR2 SAAADI. V shed 4 bases and J shed 4 bases, with 10 bases lying between them. The CDR3 sequence: CASSAGVGYGYTF. Here the CDR3 DNA reads TGCGCCAGCAGTGCAGGGGTAGGCTATGGCTACACCTTC.

The genes are TRBV7-8 and TRBJ1-4; 7 bases fit TRBD1. This CDR3 is 18 amino acids long. CDR1 SGHVS and CDR2 FQNEAQ come from the germline V gene. The J segment lost 6 bases and the V segment lost 3 bases, leaving 16 bases of the junction unmatched. CDR3 sequence (DNA): TGTGCCAGCAGCTTTGACAGGGTGAGGTTGACGGCCTATGAAAAACTGTTTTTT. Translated: CASSFDRVRLTAYEKLFF.

The chain joins TRBV20-1 to TRBJ2-7, with D unclear. The V and J ends lost 2 bases and 6 bases respectively, with 8 bases between them. The CDR3 runs 11 residues. Germline lookup yields CDR1 DFQATT and CDR2 SNEGSKA (reference sequence). CDR3 protein: CSARLDTEQYF. CDR3 nucleotides: TGCAGTGCTAGACTCGACACCGAGCAGTACTTC.

This chain connects TRBV19 to TRBJ2-2; tentatively, D is TRBD1 (7 bases). Trimming stripped 4 bases from V and 2 bases from J, with 11 bases between. Per germline, CDR1 LNHDA and CDR2 SQIVND (reference sequence). The CDR3 covers 15 residues. The CDR3 nucleotides are TGTGCCAGTAGTACGCAGGGGGGAAACACCGGGGAGCTGTTTTTT. Translating it yields CASSTQGGNTGELFF.

The V gene is TRBV2, the J gene TRBJ2-7; 7 bases fit TRBD1. V lost 6 bases, J lost 5 bases, and 13 bases stayed unmatched. This CDR3 spans 15 amino acids. CDR1 is SNHLY and CDR2 is FYNNEI in the germline V gene. CDR3 in DNA: TGTGCCAGCAGGACTGGGAAGGGGGCTTGGGACGAGCAGTACTTC. Its translation is CASRTGKGAWDEQYF.

This rearrangement joins TRBV4-1 to TRBJ1-1; the D gene is possibly TRBD1 (6 bases). Germline V gene lookup returns CDR1 MGHRA and CDR2 YSYEKL. The CDR3 covers 18 residues. The V end lost 4 bases, the J end lost 2 bases, and 23 bases lay between the germline ends. Here the CDR3 DNA reads TGCGCCAGCAGCCCTATCCTTGACAGGAGTGGGGACAACACTGAAGCTTTCTTT. Its protein is CASSPILDRSGDNTEAFF.

The V and J genes are TRBV7-3 and TRBJ1-1, with TRBD1 matching over 8 bases. The V segment lost 1 base and the J segment 4 bases; nucleotides outside the gene matches: 8. The CDR3 runs to 16 residues. Germline CDR1 reads SGHTA; CDR2 reads FQGTGA. The CDR3 bases are TGTGCCAGCAGCTTAATCGGCCAGGGGGCCCGCACTGAAGCTTTCTTT. Protein: CASSLIGQGARTEAFF.

The chain is built from TRBV28 and TRBJ1-6; 9 nucleotides match TRBD1. CDR3 size: 15 residues. Germline assignment: CDR1 MDHEN and CDR2 SYDVKM. V lost 2 bases, J lost 10 bases, and 6 bases stayed unmatched. CDR3 region: CASSLKTGGASPLHF. CDR3 bases: TGTGCCAGCAGTTTAAAGACAGGGGGGGCCTCACCCCTCCACTTT. Full variable domain (remainder filled in from reference TRBV28 and TRBJ1-6): DVKVTQSSRYLVKRTGEKVFLECVQDMDHENMFWYRQDPGLGLRLIYFSYDVKMKEKGDIPEGYSVSREKKERFSLILESASTNQTSMYLCASSLKTGGASPLHFGNGTRLTVT.

The chain is built from TRBV5-4 and TRBJ1-2, with TRBD1 matching over 8 bases. The CDR3 has 15 amino acids. With V trimmed by 2 bases and J by 3 bases, 6 bases remained unmatched. Germline V CDR1 and CDR2: SGHNT, YYREEE (reference sequence). The CDR3 reads CASSLFGQGDYGYTF. CDR3 coding DNA: TGTGCCAGCAGCTTATTCGGACAGGGAGACTATGGCTACACCTTC.

The V call is TRBV28, the J call TRBJ2-7; perhaps TRBD2 as D (6 bases). The V gene lost 3 bases and the J gene lost 2 bases, with 11 bases spanning the gap. The CDR3 runs 14 residues. The V gene's germline CDR1 is MDHEN and CDR2 SYDVKM. CDR3 nucleotide sequence: TGTGCCAGCAGTTTCCCGGGAGTGCCCTACGAGCAGTACTTC. This codes for CASSFPGVPYEQYF.

The rearrangement links TRBV10-3 to TRBJ2-3; 7 bases map to TRBD2. CDR3 size: 14 residues. Trimming took 7 bases from V and 3 from J; bases not matched to a gene: 7. CDR1 and CDR2 from the germline V gene are ENHRY and SYGVKD. In DNA form, the CDR3 reads TGTGCCATCAAGCAGGGAGGGCGGACAGATACGCAGTATTTT. Protein sequence: CAIKQGGRTDTQYF.

The chain carries TRBV7-9 and TRBJ1-2, with a tentative D call TRBD1 (5 bases). From germline, CDR1 is SEHNR and CDR2 FQNEAQ (reference sequence). The CDR3 has 15 amino acids. V gave up 5 bases and J gave up 3 bases, with 16 bases separating them. The CDR3 region is CASSTRGGSDYGYTF. In DNA form, the CDR3 reads TGTGCCAGCAGCACCCGGGGGGGGTCGGACTATGGCTACACCTTC.

The rearrangement joins TRBV11-2 to TRBJ2-6, with D possibly matching TRBD1 (6 bases). Trimming stripped 0 bases from V and 2 bases from J, with 8 bases between. The germline gives CDR1 SGHAT, CDR2 FQNNGV. The CDR3 consists of 16 residues. The CDR3 coding sequence is TGTGCCAGCAGCTTAGAAGGGGGTGCTGGGGCCAACGTCCTGACTTTC. This codes for CASSLEGGAGANVLTF.

The gene calls are TRBV5-1 and TRBJ1-2, with 7 nucleotides matching TRBD1. CDR3 length equals 14 residues. Looked up from germline, CDR1 is SGHRS and CDR2 is YFSETQ. V shed 4 bases, J shed 3 bases, and the junction held 6 bases outside the gene matches. CDR3 nucleotide sequence: TGCGCCAGCAGCACCGACAGGGTCTACTATGGCTACACCTTC. This translates into CASSTDRVYYGYTF.

This clone was recorded a few times. The chain links TRBV11-3 to TRBJ1-2, with D perhaps matching TRBD1 (6 bases). The CDR3 covers 15 residues. From germline, CDR1 is SGHNT and CDR2 YENEEA. V was trimmed by 5 bases and J by 5 bases, leaving 18 bases between them. The CDR3 region is CASSTRTGTGYGYTF. CDR3 DNA: TGTGCCAGCAGCACCCGAACAGGGACCGGATATGGCTACACCTTC.

This chain joins TRBV30 and TRBJ1-4, with a weak D call TRBD1 (6 bases). The CDR3 is made up of 14 amino acids. Germline-derived CDR1 and CDR2 are GTSNPN and SVGIG (reference sequence). The V end was cut by 7 bases, the J end by 7 bases, with 19 bases between. CDR3 DNA sequence: TGTGCCTCGGCCTTAGGGGGAATTGGTGAAAAACTGTTTTTT. Protein: CASALGGIGEKLFF.

The chain employs TRBV19 and TRBJ2-1, with TRBD2 identical over 13 bases. V was clipped by 0 bases and J by 0 bases; unmatched bases: 14. The CDR3 is 22 residues long. Germline V CDR1 and CDR2: LNHDA, SQIVND (reference sequence). This chain's CDR3 is CASSIDAVPGLAGKSSYNEQFF. The CDR3 DNA reads as TGTGCCAGTAGTATAGACGCCGTCCCGGGACTAGCGGGAAAGAGCTCCTACAATGAGCAGTTCTTC.

The chain joins TRBV6-5 to TRBJ1-2; possibly TRBD1 for D (5 bases). Germline V gene sequence: CDR1 MNHEY, CDR2 SVGAGI. V gave up 10 bases and J gave up 5 bases, with 11 bases separating them. The length of the CDR3 is 11 residues. CDR3 DNA sequence: TGTGCCACTAAGGGGCAATATGGCTACACCTTC. This codes for CATKGQYGYTF.

The V gene is TRBV5-1, the J gene TRBJ2-1; 11 positions agree with TRBD2. This CDR3 comprises 16 residues. The J segment lost 3 bases and the V segment lost 4 bases, leaving 6 bases of the junction unmatched. The germline V gene has CDR1 SGHRS and CDR2 YFSETQ. The CDR3 here is CASSLLAGGGYNEQFF. CDR3 nucleotide sequence: TGCGCCAGCAGCCTTCTAGCGGGAGGTGGCTACAATGAGCAGTTCTTC.

The genes are TRBV7-9 and TRBJ1-2; the D gene is possibly TRBD1 (5 bases). The CDR3 runs to 15 residues. V lost 3 bases, J lost 1 base, and 12 bases lay in between. CDR1 SEHNR and CDR2 FQNEAQ come from the germline V gene (reference sequence). This chain's CDR3 is CASSFSGRSNYGYTF. CDR3 DNA: TGTGCCAGCAGCTTCTCAGGGAGGAGTAACTATGGCTACACCTTC.